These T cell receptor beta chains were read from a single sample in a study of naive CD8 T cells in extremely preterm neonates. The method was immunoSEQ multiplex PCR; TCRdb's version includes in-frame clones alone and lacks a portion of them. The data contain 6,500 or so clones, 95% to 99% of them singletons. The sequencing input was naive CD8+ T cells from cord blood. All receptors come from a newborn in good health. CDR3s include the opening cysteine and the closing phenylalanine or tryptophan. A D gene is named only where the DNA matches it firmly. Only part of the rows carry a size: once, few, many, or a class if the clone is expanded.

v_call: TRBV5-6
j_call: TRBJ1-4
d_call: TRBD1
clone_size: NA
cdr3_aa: CASSFGTGDREKLFF
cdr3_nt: TGTGCCAGCAGCTTCGGGACAGGGGATAGGGAAAAACTGTTTTTT

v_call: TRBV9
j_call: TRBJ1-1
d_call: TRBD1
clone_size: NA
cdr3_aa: CASSPGQGNTEAFF
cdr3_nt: TGTGCCAGCAGCCCAGGACAGGGGAACACTGAAGCTTTCTTT

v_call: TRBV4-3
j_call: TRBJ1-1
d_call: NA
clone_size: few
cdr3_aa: CASSQESGLDTEAFF
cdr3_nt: TGCGCCAGCAGCCAAGAGTCCGGTCTGGACACTGAAGCTTTCTTT

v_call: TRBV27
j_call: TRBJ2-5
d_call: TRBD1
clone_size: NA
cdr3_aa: CASSLWPLFGTAAPQETQYF
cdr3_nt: TGTGCCAGCAGTTTATGGCCCCTCTTTGGGACAGCCGCGCCCCAAGAGACCCAGTACTTC

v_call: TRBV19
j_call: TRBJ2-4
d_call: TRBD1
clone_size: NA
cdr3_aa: CASSPNWDRGPINIQYF
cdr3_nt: TGTGCCAGTAGTCCTAACTGGGACAGGGGGCCGATAAACATTCAGTACTTC

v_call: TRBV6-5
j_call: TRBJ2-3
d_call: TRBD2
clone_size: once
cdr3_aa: CASSYLAGEDTQYF
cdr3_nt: TGTGCCAGCAGTTACCTAGCGGGGGAGGATACGCAGTATTTT

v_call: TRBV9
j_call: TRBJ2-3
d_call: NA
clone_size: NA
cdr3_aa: CASSEGGSDTQYF
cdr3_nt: TGTGCCAGCAGCGAGGGGGGGTCCGATACGCAGTATTTT

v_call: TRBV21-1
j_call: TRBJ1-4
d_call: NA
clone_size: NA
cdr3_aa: CASSKPPGSNEKLFF
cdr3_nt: TGTGCCAGCAGCAAACCCCCGGGGTCTAATGAAAAACTGTTTTTT

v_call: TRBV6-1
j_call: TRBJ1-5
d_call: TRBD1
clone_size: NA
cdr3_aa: CATWTGGFQPQHF
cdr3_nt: TGTGCCACTTGGACAGGGGGTTTTCAGCCCCAGCATTTT

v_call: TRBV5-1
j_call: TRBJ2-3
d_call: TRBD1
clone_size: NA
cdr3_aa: CASSLVTGTGETDTQYF
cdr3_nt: TGCGCCAGCAGCTTGGTGACCGGGACAGGGGAAACAGATACGCAGTATTTT

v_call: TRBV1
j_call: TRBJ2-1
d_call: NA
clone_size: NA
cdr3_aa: CTSSRVQGNEQFF
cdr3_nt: TGCACCAGCAGCCGAGTACAGGGCAATGAGCAGTTCTTC

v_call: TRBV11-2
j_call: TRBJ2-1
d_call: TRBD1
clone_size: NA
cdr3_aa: CASSLGTGNEQFF
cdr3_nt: TGTGCCAGCAGCTTAGGGACAGGGAATGAGCAGTTCTTC

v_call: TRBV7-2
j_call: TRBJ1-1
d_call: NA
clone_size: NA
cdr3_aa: CASSFLYTEAFF
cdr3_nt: TGTGCCAGCAGCTTTCTCTACACTGAAGCTTTCTTT

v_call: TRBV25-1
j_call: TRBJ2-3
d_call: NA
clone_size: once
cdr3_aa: CASRDNTDTQYF
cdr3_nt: TGTGCCAGCAGGGACAACACAGATACGCAGTATTTT

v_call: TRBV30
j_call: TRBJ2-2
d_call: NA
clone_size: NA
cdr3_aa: CAWSVEGERLVRNTGELFF
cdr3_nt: TGTGCCTGGAGTGTAGAAGGGGAACGGCTAGTAAGAAACACCGGGGAGCTGTTTTTT

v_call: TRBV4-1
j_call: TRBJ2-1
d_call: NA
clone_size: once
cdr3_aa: CASSQQGNHNEQFF
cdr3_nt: TGCGCCAGCAGCCAGCAGGGGAACCACAATGAGCAGTTCTTC

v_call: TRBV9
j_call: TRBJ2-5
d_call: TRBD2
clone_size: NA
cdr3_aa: CASSATGLVETQYF
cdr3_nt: TGTGCCAGCAGCGCAACGGGACTAGTGGAGACCCAGTACTTC

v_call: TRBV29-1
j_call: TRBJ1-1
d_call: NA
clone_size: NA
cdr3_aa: CSVVSTGEAFF
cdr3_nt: TGCAGCGTTGTTAGTACGGGGGAAGCTTTCTTT

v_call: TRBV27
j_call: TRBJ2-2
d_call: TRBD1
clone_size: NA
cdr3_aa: CASSLQGATGELFF
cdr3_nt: TGTGCCAGCAGTTTACAGGGGGCCACCGGGGAGCTGTTTTTT

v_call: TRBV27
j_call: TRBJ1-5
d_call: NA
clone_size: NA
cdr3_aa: CASSLTGNQPQHF
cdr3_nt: TGTGCCAGCAGTTTAACAGGCAATCAGCCCCAGCATTTT

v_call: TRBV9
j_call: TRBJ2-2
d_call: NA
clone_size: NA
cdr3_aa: CASSVVSTGELFF
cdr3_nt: TGTGCCAGCAGCGTAGTATCCACCGGGGAGCTGTTTTTT

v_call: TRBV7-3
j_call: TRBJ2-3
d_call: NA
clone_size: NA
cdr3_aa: CASSLLGGQLDTQYF
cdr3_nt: TGTGCCAGCAGCTTGTTGGGGGGGCAGTTGGATACGCAGTATTTT

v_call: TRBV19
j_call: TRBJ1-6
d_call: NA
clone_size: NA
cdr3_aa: CASSISGYNSPLHF
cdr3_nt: TGTGCCAGTAGTATATCAGGGTATAATTCACCCCTCCACTTT

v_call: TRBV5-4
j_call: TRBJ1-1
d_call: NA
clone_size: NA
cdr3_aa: CASSLQQGGTEAFF
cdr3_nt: TGTGCCAGCAGCTTGCAACAGGGAGGGACTGAAGCTTTCTTT

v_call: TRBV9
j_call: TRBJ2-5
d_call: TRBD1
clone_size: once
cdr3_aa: CASSPPTGPQETQYF
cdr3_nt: TGTGCCAGCAGCCCCCCGACAGGGCCCCAAGAGACCCAGTACTTC

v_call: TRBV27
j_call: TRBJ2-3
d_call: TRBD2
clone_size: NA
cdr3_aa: CASSPRTSGGGCTDTQYF
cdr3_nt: TGTGCCAGCAGTCCAAGGACTAGCGGGGGGGGCTGCACAGATACGCAGTATTTT

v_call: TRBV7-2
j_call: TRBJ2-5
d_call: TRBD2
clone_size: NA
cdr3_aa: CASTPGGGRQETQYF
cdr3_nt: TGTGCCAGCACCCCCGGGGGGGGTCGCCAAGAGACCCAGTACTTC

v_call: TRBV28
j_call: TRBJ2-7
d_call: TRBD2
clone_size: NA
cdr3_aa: CASSPLAGVYEQYF
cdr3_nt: TGTGCCAGCAGCCCCCTAGCGGGCGTCTACGAGCAGTACTTC

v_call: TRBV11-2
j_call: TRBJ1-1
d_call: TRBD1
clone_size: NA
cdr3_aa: CASSLLRGRDDTEAFF
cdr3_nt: TGTGCCAGCAGCTTATTGAGGGGGCGAGATGATACTGAAGCTTTCTTT

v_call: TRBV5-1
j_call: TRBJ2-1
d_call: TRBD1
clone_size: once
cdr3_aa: CASSSLVGQENEQFF
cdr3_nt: TGCGCCAGCAGCTCGCTGGTGGGACAGGAAAATGAGCAGTTCTTC

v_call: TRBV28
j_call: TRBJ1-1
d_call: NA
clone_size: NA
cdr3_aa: CASSLAMNTEAFF
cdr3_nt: TGTGCCAGCAGTTTGGCCATGAACACTGAAGCTTTCTTT

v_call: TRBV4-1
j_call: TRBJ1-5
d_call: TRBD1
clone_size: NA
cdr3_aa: CASSQDFRGNNQPQHF
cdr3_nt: TGCGCCAGCAGCCAAGATTTCAGGGGGAACAATCAGCCCCAGCATTTT

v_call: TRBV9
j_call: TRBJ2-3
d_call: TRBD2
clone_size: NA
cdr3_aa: CASSVGSGGPDTQYF
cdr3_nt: TGTGCCAGCAGCGTTGGATCGGGGGGGCCAGATACGCAGTATTTT

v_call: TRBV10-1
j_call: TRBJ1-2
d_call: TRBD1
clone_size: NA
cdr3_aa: CASSDLDTRQGDYGYTF
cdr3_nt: TGCGCCAGCAGTGACCTTGATACCCGACAGGGAGACTATGGCTACACCTTC

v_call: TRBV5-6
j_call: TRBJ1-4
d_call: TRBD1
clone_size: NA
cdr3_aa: CASSLGRDRGEKLFF
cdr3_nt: TGTGCCAGCAGCTTGGGTCGGGACAGGGGTGAAAAACTGTTTTTT

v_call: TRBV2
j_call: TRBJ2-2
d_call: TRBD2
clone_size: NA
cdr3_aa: CASRLQAGGPYTGELFF
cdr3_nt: TGTGCCAGCAGACTTCAAGCGGGAGGGCCTTACACCGGGGAGCTGTTTTTT

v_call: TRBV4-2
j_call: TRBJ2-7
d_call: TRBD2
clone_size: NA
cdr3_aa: CASSQGSRGSGLTYEQYF
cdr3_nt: TGTGCCAGCAGCCAAGGCTCCCGAGGTAGCGGGCTTACCTACGAGCAGTACTTC

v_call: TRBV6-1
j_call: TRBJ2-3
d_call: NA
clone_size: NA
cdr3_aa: CASRAGDTQYF
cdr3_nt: TGTGCCAGCAGGGCAGGAGATACGCAGTATTTT

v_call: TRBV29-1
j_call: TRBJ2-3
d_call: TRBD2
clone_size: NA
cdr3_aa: CSVGGREGTDTQYF
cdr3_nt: TGCAGCGTTGGTGGCAGGGAGGGGACAGATACGCAGTATTTT

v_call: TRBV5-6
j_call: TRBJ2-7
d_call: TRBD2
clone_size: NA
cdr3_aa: CASSLAGLGHYEQYF
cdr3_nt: TGTGCCAGCAGCTTGGCCGGACTAGGACACTACGAGCAGTACTTC

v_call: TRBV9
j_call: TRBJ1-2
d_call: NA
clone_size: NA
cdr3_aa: CASSVGTEGYGYTF
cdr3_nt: TGTGCCAGCAGCGTAGGGACAGAAGGCTATGGCTACACCTTC

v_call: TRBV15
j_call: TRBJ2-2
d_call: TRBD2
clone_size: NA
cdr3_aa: CATSRDLASGNTGELFF
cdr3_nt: TGTGCCACCAGCAGGGACCTGGCTAGCGGAAACACCGGGGAGCTGTTTTTT

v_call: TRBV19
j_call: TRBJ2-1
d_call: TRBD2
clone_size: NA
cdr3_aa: CASSRGGYNEQFF
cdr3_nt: TGTGCCAGTAGTCGGGGGGGCTACAATGAGCAGTTCTTC

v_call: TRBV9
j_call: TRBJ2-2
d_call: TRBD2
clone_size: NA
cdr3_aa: CASSPPGGANTGELFF
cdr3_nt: TGTGCCAGCAGCCCCCCCGGGGGGGCGAACACCGGGGAGCTGTTTTTT

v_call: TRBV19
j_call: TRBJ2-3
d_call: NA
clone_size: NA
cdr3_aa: CASSIWSEGATTDTQYF
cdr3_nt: TGTGCCAGTAGTATATGGTCGGAGGGAGCTACCACAGATACGCAGTATTTT

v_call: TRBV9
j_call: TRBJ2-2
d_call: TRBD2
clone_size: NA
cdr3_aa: CASSGLAGAPRHTGELFF
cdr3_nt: TGTGCCAGCAGCGGACTAGCGGGGGCCCCGCGTCACACCGGGGAGCTGTTTTTT

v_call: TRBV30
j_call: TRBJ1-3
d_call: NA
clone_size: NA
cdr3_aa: CAWSVGQYSGNTIYF
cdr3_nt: TGTGCCTGGAGTGTGGGGCAGTACTCTGGAAACACCATATATTTT

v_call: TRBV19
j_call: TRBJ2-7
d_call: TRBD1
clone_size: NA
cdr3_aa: CASSSGGSYEQYF
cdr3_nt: TGTGCCAGTAGCTCAGGGGGCTCCTACGAGCAGTACTTC

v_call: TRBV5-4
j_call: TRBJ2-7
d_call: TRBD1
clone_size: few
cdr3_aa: CASSLGTGGYEQYF
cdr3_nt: TGTGCCAGCAGCTTGGGGACAGGGGGCTACGAGCAGTACTTC

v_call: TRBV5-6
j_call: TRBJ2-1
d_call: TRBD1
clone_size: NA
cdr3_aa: CASSWGQGPGNEQFF
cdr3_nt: TGTGCCAGCAGCTGGGGACAGGGCCCGGGGAATGAGCAGTTCTTC

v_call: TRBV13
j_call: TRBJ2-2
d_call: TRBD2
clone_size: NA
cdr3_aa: CASSLAGGNTGELFF
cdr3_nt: TGTGCCAGCAGCTTAGCGGGGGGGAACACCGGGGAGCTGTTTTTT

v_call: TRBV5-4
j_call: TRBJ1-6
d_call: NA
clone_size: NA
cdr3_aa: CASSTTGNNSPLHF
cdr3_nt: TGTGCCAGCAGCACCACAGGGAATAATTCACCCCTCCACTTT

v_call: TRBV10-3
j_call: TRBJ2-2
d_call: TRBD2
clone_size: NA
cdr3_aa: CAISESMTSGGDTGELFF
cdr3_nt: TGTGCCATCAGTGAGTCCATGACTAGCGGGGGGGACACCGGGGAGCTGTTTTTT

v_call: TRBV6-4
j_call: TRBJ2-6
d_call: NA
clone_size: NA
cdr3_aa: CASSDSSNSGANVLTF
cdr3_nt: TGTGCCAGCAGTGACTCGTCCAACTCTGGGGCCAACGTCCTGACTTTC

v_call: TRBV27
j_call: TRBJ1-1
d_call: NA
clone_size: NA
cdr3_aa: CASSLSMGANTEAFF
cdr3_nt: TGTGCCAGCAGTTTAAGTATGGGGGCGAACACTGAAGCTTTCTTT

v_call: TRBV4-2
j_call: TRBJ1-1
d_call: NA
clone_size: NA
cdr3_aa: CASSPQGRGVNTEAFF
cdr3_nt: TGTGCCAGCAGCCCACAGGGACGGGGGGTGAACACTGAAGCTTTCTTT

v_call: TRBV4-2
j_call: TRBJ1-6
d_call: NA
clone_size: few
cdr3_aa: CASSQGAGGGYNSPLHF
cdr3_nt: TGTGCCAGCAGCCAAGGGGCGGGGGGAGGCTATAATTCACCCCTCCACTTT

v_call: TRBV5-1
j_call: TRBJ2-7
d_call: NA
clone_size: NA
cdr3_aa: CASSFTGNSYEQYF
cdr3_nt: TGCGCCAGCAGCTTCACAGGTAACTCCTACGAGCAGTACTTC

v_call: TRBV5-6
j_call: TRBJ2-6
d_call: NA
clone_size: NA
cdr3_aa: CASSREGANVLTF
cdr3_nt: TGTGCCAGCAGCCGGGAAGGGGCCAACGTCCTGACTTTC

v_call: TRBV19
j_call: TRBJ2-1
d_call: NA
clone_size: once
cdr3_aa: CASSIGTNSYNEQFF
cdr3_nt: TGTGCCAGTAGTATAGGGACAAACTCCTACAATGAGCAGTTCTTC